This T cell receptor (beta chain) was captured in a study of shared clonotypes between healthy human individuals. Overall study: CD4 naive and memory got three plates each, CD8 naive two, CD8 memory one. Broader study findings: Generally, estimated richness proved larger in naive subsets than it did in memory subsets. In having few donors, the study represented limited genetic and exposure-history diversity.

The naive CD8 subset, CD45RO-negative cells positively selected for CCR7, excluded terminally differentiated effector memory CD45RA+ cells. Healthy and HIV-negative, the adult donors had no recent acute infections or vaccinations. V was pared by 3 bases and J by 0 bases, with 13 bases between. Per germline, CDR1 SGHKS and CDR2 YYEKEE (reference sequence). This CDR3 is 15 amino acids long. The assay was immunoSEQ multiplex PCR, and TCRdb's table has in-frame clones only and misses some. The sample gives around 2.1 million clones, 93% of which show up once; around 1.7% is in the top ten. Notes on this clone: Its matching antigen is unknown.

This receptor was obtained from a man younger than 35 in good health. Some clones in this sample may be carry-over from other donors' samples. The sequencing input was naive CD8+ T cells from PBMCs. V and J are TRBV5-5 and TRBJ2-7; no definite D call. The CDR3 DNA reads TGTGCCAGCAGCTCTCTTTGGCCAAGCTCCTACGAGCAGTACTTC. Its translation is CASSSLWPSSYEQYF.